The rows below give T cell receptor beta chains drawn from one sample of a study of early T cells in non-severe SARS-CoV-2 infection. Using its own MiXCR run on the 5' RACE reads, TCRdb lists one record per CDR3 protein. The sample consists of 60,000 to 70,000 distinct CDR3 sequences, 8% to 9.5% of them appearing once. The sample was whole blood. Receptor source: an adult who was a healthcare worker with PCR-confirmed SARS-CoV-2 infection or an uninfected control (not recorded which). The CDR3 runs from the conserved cysteine through the conserved F or W. D genes are given only for firm matches. Size tells how often a clone was seen (once, few, many) or the class of an expanded clone, and some rows leave it out.

d_call: -; v_call: TRBV12-3/TRBV12-4; j_call: TRBJ2-2; clone_size: many; cdr3_aa: CASSLAGANTGELFF; cdr3_nt: TGTGCCAGCAGTTTAGCGGGAGCGAACACCGGGGAGCTGTTTTTT
d_call: -; v_call: TRBV5-1; j_call: TRBJ1-1; clone_size: -; cdr3_aa: CASSLAENTEVFF; cdr3_nt: TGCGCCAGCAGCTTGGCAGAGAACACTGAAGTTTTCTTT
d_call: -; v_call: TRBV7-9; j_call: TRBJ1-6; clone_size: few; cdr3_aa: CASSSEGSPLHF; cdr3_nt: TGTGCCAGCAGCTCCGAGGGGTCACCCCTCCACTTT
d_call: TRBD2; v_call: TRBV5-1; j_call: TRBJ2-3; clone_size: -; cdr3_aa: CASSHLAGGADTQYF; cdr3_nt: TGCGCCAGCAGCCACTTAGCGGGAGGGGCAGATACGCAGTATTTT
d_call: -; v_call: TRBV19; j_call: TRBJ2-4; clone_size: many; cdr3_aa: CASSAVKNIQYF; cdr3_nt: TGTGCCAGTAGTGCGGTCAAAAACATTCAGTACTTC
d_call: -; v_call: TRBV20-1; j_call: TRBJ1-6; clone_size: many; cdr3_aa: CSARKSSPLHF; cdr3_nt: TGCAGTGCTAGGAAAAGTTCACCCCTCCACTTT
d_call: TRBD2; v_call: TRBV27; j_call: TRBJ2-4; clone_size: few; cdr3_aa: CASSGLAGVLTKNIQYF; cdr3_nt: TGTGCCAGCAGTGGACTAGCGGGAGTCTTGACCAAAAACATTCAGTACTTC
d_call: -; v_call: TRBV12-3/TRBV12-4; j_call: TRBJ2-3; clone_size: many; cdr3_aa: CASSFGGTGTDTQYF; cdr3_nt: TGTGCCAGCAGCTTTGGGGGCACAGGTACAGATACGCAGTATTTT
d_call: -; v_call: TRBV19; j_call: TRBJ1-1; clone_size: many; cdr3_aa: CASSMEWGTEAFF; cdr3_nt: TGTGCCAGTAGTATGGAGTGGGGCACTGAAGCTTTCTTT
d_call: -; v_call: TRBV7-9; j_call: TRBJ2-3; clone_size: few; cdr3_aa: CASSRFTRADTQYF; cdr3_nt: TGTGCCAGCAGCCGCTTCACCAGGGCCGATACGCAGTATTTT
d_call: TRBD1; v_call: TRBV6-1; j_call: TRBJ2-3; clone_size: many; cdr3_aa: CASSERPGTGTSTDTQYF; cdr3_nt: TGTGCCAGCAGTGAACGTCCCGGGACAGGGACTAGCACAGATACGCAGTATTTT
d_call: -; v_call: TRBV20-1; j_call: TRBJ2-1; clone_size: many; cdr3_aa: CSARARTSYNEQFF; cdr3_nt: TGCAGTGCTAGAGCTCGGACCTCCTACAATGAGCAGTTCTTC
d_call: -; v_call: TRBV6-5; j_call: TRBJ1-3; clone_size: few; cdr3_aa: CASSYSSPVSGNTIYF; cdr3_nt: TGTGCCAGCAGTTACTCGAGTCCTGTCTCTGGAAACACCATATATTTT
d_call: TRBD2; v_call: TRBV2; j_call: TRBJ2-5; clone_size: few; cdr3_aa: CASSGLAGGQETQYF; cdr3_nt: TGTGCCAGCAGTGGACTAGCGGGAGGCCAAGAGACCCAGTACTTC
d_call: -; v_call: TRBV1; j_call: TRBJ2-1; clone_size: -; cdr3_aa: CTSSQDRRAGGDQFF; cdr3_nt: TGCACCAGCAGCCAAGATAGGCGAGCGGGAGGAGATCAGTTCTTC
d_call: -; v_call: TRBV27; j_call: TRBJ1-6; clone_size: -; cdr3_aa: CASTGYNSPLHF; cdr3_nt: TGTGCCAGCACAGGGTACAATTCACCCCTCCACTTT
d_call: -; v_call: TRBV12-3/TRBV12-4; j_call: TRBJ1-2; clone_size: many; cdr3_aa: CASSYPPHISNYGYTF; cdr3_nt: TGTGCCAGCAGCTATCCCCCGCACATCTCTAACTATGGCTACACCTTC
d_call: TRBD2; v_call: TRBV5-1; j_call: TRBJ2-5; clone_size: -; cdr3_aa: CASSLTSEETQYF; cdr3_nt: TGCGCCAGCAGCTTAACTAGCGAAGAGACCCAGTACTTC
d_call: TRBD1; v_call: TRBV11-2; j_call: TRBJ2-7; clone_size: many; cdr3_aa: CASSLDRDYEQYF; cdr3_nt: TGTGCCAGCAGCCTTGACAGGGATTACGAGCAGTACTTC
d_call: TRBD2; v_call: TRBV3-1; j_call: TRBJ2-3; clone_size: -; cdr3_aa: CASRLAGGKDTQYF; cdr3_nt: TGTGCCAGCCGACTAGCGGGAGGGAAAGATACGCAGTATTTT
d_call: TRBD2; v_call: TRBV7-9; j_call: TRBJ2-7; clone_size: -; cdr3_aa: CASSFSSGSYEQYF; cdr3_nt: TGTGCCAGCAGCTTTAGTAGCGGGTCATACGAGCAGTACTTC
d_call: -; v_call: TRBV7-3; j_call: TRBJ2-2; clone_size: few; cdr3_aa: CASSFTGAAGELFF; cdr3_nt: TGTGCCAGCAGCTTTACGGGAGCGGCCGGGGAGCTGTTTTTT
d_call: -; v_call: TRBV5-1; j_call: TRBJ2-2; clone_size: once; cdr3_aa: CASSLQGGNAGELFF; cdr3_nt: TGTGCCAGCAGCTTACAGGGAGGTAACGCCGGGGAGCTGTTTTTT
d_call: TRBD2; v_call: TRBV5-5; j_call: TRBJ2-5; clone_size: -; cdr3_aa: CASSSRTSGSGETQYF; cdr3_nt: TGTGCCAGCAGCTCCCGGACTAGCGGGAGCGGGGAGACCCAGTACTTC
d_call: -; v_call: TRBV27; j_call: TRBJ2-7; clone_size: -; cdr3_aa: CASRDSSYEQYF; cdr3_nt: TGTGCCAGCAGAGACAGCTCCTACGAGCAGTACTTC
d_call: -; v_call: TRBV18; j_call: TRBJ1-4; clone_size: -; cdr3_aa: CASSPLEAVPEKLFF; cdr3_nt: TGTGCCAGCTCACCACTTGAGGCTGTTCCCGAAAAACTGTTTTTT
d_call: TRBD2; v_call: TRBV29-1; j_call: TRBJ2-1; clone_size: many; cdr3_aa: CSVGSGRAEQQFF; cdr3_nt: TGCAGCGTTGGTAGCGGGAGGGCTGAGCAGCAGTTCTTC
d_call: -; v_call: TRBV24-1; j_call: TRBJ2-1; clone_size: few; cdr3_aa: CATSDGAGRREQFF; cdr3_nt: TGTGCCACCAGTGATGGGGCGGGCCGTCGGGAGCAGTTCTTC